What follows is one TCR beta chain and its context. The antigen remains undetermined. Use of 60 Vbeta and 13 Jbeta primers characterized the PCR. Sequencing was performed with immunoSEQ multiplex PCR; in TCRdb, only in-frame clones are kept and a portion is missing. The sample has 180,000 or so clones; about 10% are singletons. This entry comes from a study of cytomegalovirus exposure and HLA in healthy donors. Findings of the study overall: Data from an earlier analysis indicated that most TCR beta V segments were productive either about 90% or about 30% of the time. Presence/absence analyses treated sequencing depth as roughly uniform across donors. An analysis was carried out later, and it reportedly showed fewer N-insertions in an Asian-associated ancestry cluster than the approximately 660-donor mean.

This CDR3 region has 13 residues. The germline gives CDR1 SGHNT, CDR2 YYREEE (reference sequence). The V gene lost 4 bases and the J gene lost 1 base, with 8 bases spanning the gap. This TCR was recovered from a young woman in good health and CMV-seropositive. The J gene is TRBJ1-1, the V gene TRBV5-4; maybe TRBD1 (5 bases). The specimen sequenced was PBMCs. The CDR3 spells CASSPGQNTEAFF. The CDR3 DNA reads TGTGCCAGCAGCCCTGGACAGAACACTGAAGCTTTCTTT.